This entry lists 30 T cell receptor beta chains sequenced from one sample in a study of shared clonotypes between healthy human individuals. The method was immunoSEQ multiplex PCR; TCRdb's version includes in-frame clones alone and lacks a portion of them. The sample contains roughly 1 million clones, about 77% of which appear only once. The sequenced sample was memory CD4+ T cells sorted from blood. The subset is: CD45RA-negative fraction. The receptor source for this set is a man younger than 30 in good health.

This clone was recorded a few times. The CDR3: CASSEVRRETQYF. The CDR3, as DNA: TGTGCCAGCAGTGAGGTGCGCAGGGAGACCCAGTACTTC. V is TRBV25-1 and J is TRBJ2-5; D is unresolved. The V end was cut by 3 bases, the J end by 5 bases, with 10 bases between. Per germline, CDR1 MGHDK and CDR2 SYGVNS. This CDR3 spans 13 amino acids.

CDR3 DNA: TGTGCCAGCAGTTACCAGATCTCACCTAGCAATCAGCCCCAGCATTTT. It encodes CASSYQISPSNQPQHF. The rearrangement uses TRBV6-6 and TRBJ1-5; D not certain. Germline CDR1 and CDR2: MNHNY and SVGAGI (reference sequence). V lost 2 bases and J 0 bases, leaving 11 bases between the germline ends. The CDR3 extends over 16 amino acids.

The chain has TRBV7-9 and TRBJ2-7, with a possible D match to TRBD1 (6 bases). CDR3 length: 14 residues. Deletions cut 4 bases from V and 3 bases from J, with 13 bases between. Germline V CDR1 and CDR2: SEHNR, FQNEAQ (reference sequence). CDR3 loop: CASSSGQLFYEQYF. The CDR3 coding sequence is TGTGCCAGCAGCTCCGGACAGCTTTTCTACGAGCAGTACTTC.

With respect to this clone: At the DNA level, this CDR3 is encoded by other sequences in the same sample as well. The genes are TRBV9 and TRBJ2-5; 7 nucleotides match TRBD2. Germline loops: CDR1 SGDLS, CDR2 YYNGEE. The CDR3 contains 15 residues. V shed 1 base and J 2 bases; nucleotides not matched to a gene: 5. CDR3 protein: CASSVRLGGQETQYF. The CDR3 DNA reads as TGTGCCAGCAGCGTAAGGCTGGGAGGGCAAGAGACCCAGTACTTC.

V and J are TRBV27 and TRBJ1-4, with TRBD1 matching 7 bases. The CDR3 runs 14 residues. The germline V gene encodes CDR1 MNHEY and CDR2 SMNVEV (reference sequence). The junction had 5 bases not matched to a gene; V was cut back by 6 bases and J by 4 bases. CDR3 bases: TGTGCCAGCAGGCTACAGGGGCTTAATGAAAAACTGTTTTTT. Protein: CASRLQGLNEKLFF.

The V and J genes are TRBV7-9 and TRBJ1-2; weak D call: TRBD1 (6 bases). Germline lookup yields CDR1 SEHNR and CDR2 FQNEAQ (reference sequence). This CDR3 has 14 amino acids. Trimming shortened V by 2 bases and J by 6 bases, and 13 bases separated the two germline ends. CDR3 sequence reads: CASSLHTGMDGYTF. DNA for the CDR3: TGTGCCAGCAGCTTACATACAGGGATGGATGGCTACACCTTC.

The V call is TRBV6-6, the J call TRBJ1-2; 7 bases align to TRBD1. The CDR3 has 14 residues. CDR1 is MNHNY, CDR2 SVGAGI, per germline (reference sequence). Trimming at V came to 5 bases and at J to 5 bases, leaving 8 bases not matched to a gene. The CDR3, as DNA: TGTGCCAGCAGTCCGACGGGACAGCGATATGGCTACACCTTC. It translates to CASSPTGQRYGYTF.

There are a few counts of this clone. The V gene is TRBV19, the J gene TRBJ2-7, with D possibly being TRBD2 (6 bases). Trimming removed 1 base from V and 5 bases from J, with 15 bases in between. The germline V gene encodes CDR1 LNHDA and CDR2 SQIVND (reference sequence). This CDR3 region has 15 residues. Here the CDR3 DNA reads TGTGCCAGTAGTATAGGGATGGGGGGTGCGGACGAGCAGTACTTC. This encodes CASSIGMGGADEQYF. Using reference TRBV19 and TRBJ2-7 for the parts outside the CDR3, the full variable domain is DGGITQSPKYLFRKEGQNVTLSCEQNLNHDAMYWYRQDPGQGLRLIYYSQIVNDFQKGDIAEGYSVSREKKESFPLTVTSAQKNPTAFYLCASSIGMGGADEQYFGPGTRLTVT.

This CDR3 reads CASSYSDPAGTQYF. Here the CDR3 DNA reads TGTGCCAGCAGTTACTCGGACCCCGCCGGGACCCAGTACTTC. The chain uses TRBV6-5 and TRBJ2-5; no firm D call. CDR1 and CDR2 (germline): MNHEY, SVGAGI. This CDR3 has 14 amino acids. Trimming removed 0 bases from V and 7 bases from J, with 12 bases in between.

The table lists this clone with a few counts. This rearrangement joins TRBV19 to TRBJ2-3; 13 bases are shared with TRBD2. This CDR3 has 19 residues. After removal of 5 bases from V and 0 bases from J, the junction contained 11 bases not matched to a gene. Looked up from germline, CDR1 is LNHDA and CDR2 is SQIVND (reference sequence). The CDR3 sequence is CASSYRSGTSGASTDTQYF. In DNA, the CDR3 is TGTGCCAGTAGTTACCGGTCCGGGACTAGCGGGGCTAGCACAGATACGCAGTATTTT.

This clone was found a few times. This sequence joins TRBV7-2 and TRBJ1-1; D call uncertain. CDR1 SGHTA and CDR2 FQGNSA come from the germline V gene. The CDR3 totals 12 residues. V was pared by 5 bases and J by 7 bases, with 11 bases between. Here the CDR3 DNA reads TGTGCCAGCAGCGCCCTCCTAAATGAAGCTTTCTTT. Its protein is CASSALLNEAFF.

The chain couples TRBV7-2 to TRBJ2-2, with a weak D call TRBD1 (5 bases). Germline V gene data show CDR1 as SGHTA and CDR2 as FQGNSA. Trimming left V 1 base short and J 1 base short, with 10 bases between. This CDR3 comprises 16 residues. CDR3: CASSLGAGRNTGELFF. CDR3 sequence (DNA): TGTGCCAGCAGCTTAGGGGCAGGGCGGAACACCGGGGAGCTGTTTTTT.

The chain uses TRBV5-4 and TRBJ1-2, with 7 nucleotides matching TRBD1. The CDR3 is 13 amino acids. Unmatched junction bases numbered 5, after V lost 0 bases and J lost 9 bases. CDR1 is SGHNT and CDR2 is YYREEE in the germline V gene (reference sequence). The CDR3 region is CASSLGGGIRYTF. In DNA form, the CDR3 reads TGTGCCAGCAGCTTGGGAGGGGGCATCCGCTACACCTTC. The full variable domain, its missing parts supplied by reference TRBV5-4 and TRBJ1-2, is ETGVTQSPTHLIKTRGQQVTLRCSSQSGHNTVSWYQQALGQGPQFIFQYYREEENGRGNFPPRFSGLQFPNYSSELNVNALELDDSALYLCASSLGGGIRYTFGSGTRLTVV.

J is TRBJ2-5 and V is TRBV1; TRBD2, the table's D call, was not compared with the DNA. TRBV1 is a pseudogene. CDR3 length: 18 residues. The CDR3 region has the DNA TGCACCAGCAGTAACATGTCGGGCAGAATAGCGGGAGCGGAGACCCAGTACTTC. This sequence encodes CTSSNMSGRIAGAETQYF.

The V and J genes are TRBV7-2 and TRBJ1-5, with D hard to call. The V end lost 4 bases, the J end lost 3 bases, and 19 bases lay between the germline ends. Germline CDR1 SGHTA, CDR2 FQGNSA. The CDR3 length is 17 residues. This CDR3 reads CASSSYSAWGNNQPQHF. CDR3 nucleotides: TGTGCCAGCAGCTCCTATTCGGCCTGGGGAAACAATCAGCCCCAGCATTTT.

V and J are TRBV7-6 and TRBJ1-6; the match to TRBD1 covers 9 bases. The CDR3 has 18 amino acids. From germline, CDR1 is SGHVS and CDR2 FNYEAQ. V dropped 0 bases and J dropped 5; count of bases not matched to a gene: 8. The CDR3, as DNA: TGTGCCAGCAGCTTAGCGGGACGGGACAGGGCGAATAATTCACCCCTCCACTTT. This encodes CASSLAGRDRANNSPLHF.

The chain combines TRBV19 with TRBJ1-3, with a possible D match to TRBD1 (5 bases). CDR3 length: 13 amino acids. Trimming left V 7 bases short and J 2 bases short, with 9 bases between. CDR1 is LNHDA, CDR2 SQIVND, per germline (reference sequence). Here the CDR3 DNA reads TGTGCCAGTAACCAACAGGCTGGAAACACCATATATTTT. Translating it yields CASNQQAGNTIYF.

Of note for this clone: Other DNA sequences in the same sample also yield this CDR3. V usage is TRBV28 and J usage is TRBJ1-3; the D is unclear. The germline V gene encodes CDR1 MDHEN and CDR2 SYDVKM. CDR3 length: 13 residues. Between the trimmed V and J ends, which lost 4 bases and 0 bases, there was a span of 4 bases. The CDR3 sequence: CASSWGSGNTIYF. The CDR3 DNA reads TGTGCCAGCAGTTGGGGCTCTGGAAACACCATATATTTT. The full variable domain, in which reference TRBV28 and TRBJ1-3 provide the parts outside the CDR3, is DVKVTQSSRYLVKRTGEKVFLECVQDMDHENMFWYRQDPGLGLRLIYFSYDVKMKEKGDIPEGYSVSREKKERFSLILESASTNQTSMYLCASSWGSGNTIYFGEGSWLTVV.

The CDR3 DNA reads as TGTGCCAGCAGTGGTGGAGGCCGCGGCTCCTACGAGCAGTACTTC. Amino acid sequence: CASSGGGRGSYEQYF. The chain recombines TRBV28 with TRBJ2-7; D is perhaps TRBD2 (5 bases). In germline, CDR1 is MDHEN, CDR2 SYDVKM. V lost 5 bases, J lost 0 bases, and 14 bases lay in between. The CDR3 spans 15 residues.

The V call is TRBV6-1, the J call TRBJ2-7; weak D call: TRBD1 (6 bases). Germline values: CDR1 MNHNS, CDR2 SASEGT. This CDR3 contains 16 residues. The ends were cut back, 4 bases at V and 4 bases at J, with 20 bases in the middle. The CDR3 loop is CASSARFSGAIYEQYF. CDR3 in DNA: TGTGCCAGCAGTGCTCGTTTCTCAGGGGCGATATACGAGCAGTACTTC.

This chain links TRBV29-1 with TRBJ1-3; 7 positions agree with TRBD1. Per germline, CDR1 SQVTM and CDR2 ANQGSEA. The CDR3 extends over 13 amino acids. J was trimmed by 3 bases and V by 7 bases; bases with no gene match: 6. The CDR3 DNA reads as TGCAGCGGAAGGGGGCGCGATGGAAACACCATATATTTT. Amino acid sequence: CSGRGRDGNTIYF.

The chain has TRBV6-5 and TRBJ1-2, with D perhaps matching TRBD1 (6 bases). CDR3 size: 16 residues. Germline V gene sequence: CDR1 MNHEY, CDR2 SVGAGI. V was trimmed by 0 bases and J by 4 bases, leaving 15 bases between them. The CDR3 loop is CASSYSGATRGYGYTF. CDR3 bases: TGTGCCAGCAGTTACTCAGGGGCAACCAGGGGCTATGGCTACACCTTC.

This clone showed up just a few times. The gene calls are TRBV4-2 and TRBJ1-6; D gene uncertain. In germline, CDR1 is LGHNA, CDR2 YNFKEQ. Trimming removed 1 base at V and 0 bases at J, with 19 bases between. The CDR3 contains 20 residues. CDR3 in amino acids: CASSQGTSQLGSSYNSPLHF. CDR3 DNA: TGTGCCAGCAGCCAAGGCACATCGCAACTAGGGAGCTCCTATAATTCACCCCTCCACTTT.

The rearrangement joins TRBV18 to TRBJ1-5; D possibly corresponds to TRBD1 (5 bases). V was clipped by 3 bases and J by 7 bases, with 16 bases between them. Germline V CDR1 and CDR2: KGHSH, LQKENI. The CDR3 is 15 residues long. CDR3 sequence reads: CASSPWGAGSQPQHF. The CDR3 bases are TGTGCCAGCTCACCTTGGGGCGCGGGGAGCCAGCCCCAGCATTTT.

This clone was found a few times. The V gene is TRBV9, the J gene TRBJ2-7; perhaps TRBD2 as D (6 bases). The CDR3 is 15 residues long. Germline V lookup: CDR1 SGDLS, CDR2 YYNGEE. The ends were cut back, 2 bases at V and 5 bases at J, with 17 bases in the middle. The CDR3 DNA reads TGTGCCAGCAGCGTGGGTGGGACTCGAACTAACGAGCAGTACTTC. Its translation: CASSVGGTRTNEQYF.

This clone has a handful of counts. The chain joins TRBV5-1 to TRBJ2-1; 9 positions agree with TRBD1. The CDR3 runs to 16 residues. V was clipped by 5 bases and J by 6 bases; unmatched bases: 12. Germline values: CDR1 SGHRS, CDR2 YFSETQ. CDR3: CASSSTGTGFFNEQFF. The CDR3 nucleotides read TGCGCCAGCAGTTCTACCGGGACAGGGTTCTTCAATGAGCAGTTCTTC. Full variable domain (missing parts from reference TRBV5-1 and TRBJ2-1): KAGVTQTPRYLIKTRGQQVTLSCSPISGHRSVSWYQQTPGQGLQFLFEYFSETQRNKGNFPGRFSGRQFSNSRSEMNVSTLELGDSALYLCASSSTGTGFFNEQFFGPGTRLTVL.

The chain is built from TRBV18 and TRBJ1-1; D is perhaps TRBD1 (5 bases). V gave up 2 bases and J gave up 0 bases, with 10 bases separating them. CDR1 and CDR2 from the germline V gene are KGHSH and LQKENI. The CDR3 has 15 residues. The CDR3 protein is CASSPKAGMNTEAFF. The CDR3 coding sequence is TGTGCCAGCTCACCAAAAGCAGGGATGAACACTGAAGCTTTCTTT.

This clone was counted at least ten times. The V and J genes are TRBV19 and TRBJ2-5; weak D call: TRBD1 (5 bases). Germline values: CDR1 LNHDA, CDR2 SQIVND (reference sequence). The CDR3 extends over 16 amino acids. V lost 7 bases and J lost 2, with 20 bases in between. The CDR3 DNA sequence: TGTGCCAGTAAAAGATATTCTACAGGACCACAAGAGACCCAGTACTTC. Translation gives CASKRYSTGPQETQYF. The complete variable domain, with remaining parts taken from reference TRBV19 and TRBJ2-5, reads DGGITQSPKYLFRKEGQNVTLSCEQNLNHDAMYWYRQDPGQGLRLIYYSQIVNDFQKGDIAEGYSVSREKKESFPLTVTSAQKNPTAFYLCASKRYSTGPQETQYFGPGTRLLVL.

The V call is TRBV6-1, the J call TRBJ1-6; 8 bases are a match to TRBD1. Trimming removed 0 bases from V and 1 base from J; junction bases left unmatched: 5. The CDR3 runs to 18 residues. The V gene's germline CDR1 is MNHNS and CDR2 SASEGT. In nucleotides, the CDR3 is TGTGCCAGCAGTGAAGCATGGACAGGGACGTCCTATAATTCACCCCTCCACTTT. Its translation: CASSEAWTGTSYNSPLHF.

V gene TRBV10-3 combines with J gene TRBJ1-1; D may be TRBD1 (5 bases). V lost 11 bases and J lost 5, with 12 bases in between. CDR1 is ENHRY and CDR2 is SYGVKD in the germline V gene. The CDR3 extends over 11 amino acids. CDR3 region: CAVGQGTEAFF. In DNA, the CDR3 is TGTGCCGTGGGGCAGGGTACTGAAGCTTTCTTT.